This T cell receptor beta chain was observed in a study of T cell changes during pregnancy in multiple sclerosis. TCRdb's copy holds only in-frame clones and misses some; the assay was immunoSEQ multiplex PCR. The sample consists of 57,000 or so clones, approximately 90% of them appearing once. CDR1 is SGHNT, CDR2 YYREEE, per germline (reference sequence). V was pared by 0 bases and J by 6 bases, with 7 bases between. The CDR3 runs 12 residues. This material consisted of peripheral blood, taken after pregnancy. The rearrangement links TRBV5-4 to TRBJ2-7, with D uncertain. The receptor was derived from a female donor in good health, enrolled as a control in a pregnancy study. CDR3: CASSLGGAEQYF. CDR3 in DNA: TGTGCCAGCAGCTTGGGTGGAGCCGAGCAGTACTTC.